Following are 30 T cell receptor beta chains from one sample sequenced in a study of radiotherapy plus CTLA-4 blockade in lung cancer. Sequenced by immunoSEQ multiplex PCR; TCRdb stores in-frame clones only, minus some. This table holds over 85,000 clones, around 88% found once. Sequenced here: peripheral blood, sampled from a patient treated with radiotherapy plus ipilimumab. All receptors derive from a human donor with non-small cell lung cancer that progressed on radiotherapy plus ipilimumab.

The V and J genes are TRBV18 and TRBJ2-1; tentatively, D is TRBD2 (6 bases). The CDR3 covers 14 residues. Germline values: CDR1 KGHSH, CDR2 LQKENI. Trimming removed 4 bases from V and 3 bases from J, with 10 bases in between. This CDR3 is CASSLSGSYNEQFF. DNA for the CDR3: TGTGCCAGCTCACTATCCGGGAGCTACAATGAGCAGTTCTTC.

Only a few counts were recorded for this clone. J is TRBJ2-7 and V is TRBV6-5, with 14 nucleotides matching TRBD2. This CDR3 region has 12 residues. The germline CDR1 and CDR2 sequences are MNHEY and SVGAGI. CDR3 coding DNA: TGTGCTACGGGACTAGCGGGAGTCGAGCAGTACTTC. As protein: CATGLAGVEQYF.

As concerns this clone: Other nucleotide sequences from this sample produce the same CDR3. The chain couples TRBV11-2 to TRBJ2-4; 9 positions match TRBD1. Germline lookup yields CDR1 SGHAT and CDR2 FQNNGV. The V segment lost 5 bases and the J segment 10 bases; nucleotides outside the gene matches: 6. This CDR3 is built from 13 residues. CDR3 amino acids: CASSQTGGGIQYF. The CDR3 DNA is TGTGCCAGCAGCCAGACAGGGGGTGGTATTCAGTACTTC.

The V gene is TRBV11-2, the J gene TRBJ2-5; TRBD2 matches 7 bases. In germline, CDR1 is SGHAT, CDR2 FQNNGV. Trimming took 5 bases from V and 11 from J; bases not matched to a gene: 8. This CDR3 has 12 residues. The CDR3 loop reads CASSISGPTQYF. The CDR3 region has the DNA TGTGCCAGCAGCATTAGCGGGCCCACTCAGTACTTC.

CDR3 nucleotides: TGTGCCAGCAGCTTGCACTCGACAGGTCTCACCTACGAGCAGTACTTC. It yields the protein CASSLHSTGLTYEQYF. The chain couples TRBV11-2 to TRBJ2-7; possible D gene TRBD1, 6 bases. This CDR3 is 16 amino acids long. Deletions cut 3 bases from V and 2 bases from J, with 17 bases between. Germline assignment: CDR1 SGHAT and CDR2 FQNNGV.

The chain has TRBV9 and TRBJ2-5; 8 bases fit TRBD2. The end of the DNA aligns better with TRBJ2-7, so the J call may be wrong. The germline V gene encodes CDR1 SGDLS and CDR2 YYNGEE. This CDR3 contains 14 residues. The CDR3 DNA is TGTGCCAGCAGCGTAGAGGCGGGAGGCTACGAGCAGTACTTC. It is translated as CASSVEAGGYEQYF.

The V call is TRBV4-2, the J call TRBJ2-2, with D perhaps being TRBD1 or TRBD2 (6 bases each). Germline V gene data show CDR1 as LGHNA and CDR2 as YNFKEQ. Trimming left V 6 bases short and J 4 bases short, with 12 bases between. This CDR3 contains 14 residues. CDR3 in amino acids: CASRPPGATGELFF. The DNA of the CDR3 is TGTGCCAGCAGACCCCCGGGGGCCACCGGGGAGCTGTTTTTT.

This chain connects TRBV10-3 to TRBJ1-1, with D unresolved. The CDR3 runs 13 residues. Germline V gene data show CDR1 as ENHRY and CDR2 as SYGVKD. Trimming shortened V by 2 bases and J by 6 bases, and 10 bases separated the two germline ends. The CDR3 sequence: CAISEDSRSEAFF. CDR3 DNA: TGTGCCATCAGTGAGGATAGTAGGTCTGAAGCTTTCTTT.

This clone has just a few counts. The rearrangement links TRBV28 to TRBJ2-7; 13 bases match TRBD2. J lost 4 bases, V lost 0 bases, and 9 bases had no gene match. Germline loops: CDR1 MDHEN, CDR2 SYDVKM. The CDR3 has 18 amino acids. Here the CDR3 reads CASSLWRRTSGSGYEQYF. DNA of the CDR3: TGTGCCAGCAGTTTATGGCGTAGGACTAGCGGGAGTGGGTACGAGCAGTACTTC.

This chain connects TRBV7-6 to TRBJ1-4, with TRBD1 as a possible D gene (6 bases). The CDR3 consists of 15 residues. Trimming took 5 bases from V and 1 from J, leaving 11 bases between them. The germline V gene encodes CDR1 SGHVS and CDR2 FNYEAQ. The CDR3 protein is CASSVLTGTNEKLFF. The CDR3 coding sequence is TGTGCCAGCAGCGTATTGACAGGAACTAATGAAAAACTGTTTTTT.

This sequence joins TRBV5-1 and TRBJ2-7, with TRBD2 matching over 8 bases. The CDR3 has 15 amino acids. Germline CDR1 SGHRS, CDR2 YFSETQ. Unmatched junction bases numbered 10, after V lost 2 bases and J lost 6 bases. In DNA form, the CDR3 reads TGCGCCAGCAGCTTCCCCAGCGGGAGCATGGGCGAGCAGTACTTC. Its translation: CASSFPSGSMGEQYF. The whole variable domain, filled in from reference TRBV5-1 and TRBJ2-7, reads KAGVTQTPRYLIKTRGQQVTLSCSPISGHRSVSWYQQTPGQGLQFLFEYFSETQRNKGNFPGRFSGRQFSNSRSEMNVSTLELGDSALYLCASSFPSGSMGEQYFGPGTRLTVT.

This clone showed up just once. Here the CDR3 DNA reads TGTGCCAGCGGAGGACACCTGAACACTGAAGCTTTCTTT. Amino acids: CASGGHLNTEAFF. The rearrangement joins TRBV30 to TRBJ1-1, with D perhaps TRBD1 (5 bases). V lost 8 bases to trimming and J lost 0 bases, with 13 bases between them. Germline V lookup: CDR1 GTSNPN, CDR2 SVGIG (reference sequence). CDR3 length: 13 residues.

The chain employs TRBV5-5 and TRBJ2-6; D remains ambiguous. The CDR3 has 15 amino acids. Trimming left V 8 bases short and J 4 bases short, with 16 bases between. Germline loops: CDR1 SGHKS, CDR2 YYEKEE (reference sequence). The CDR3 sequence: CASYMPALGANVLTF. The CDR3 DNA follows: TGTGCCAGTTATATGCCGGCGTTAGGGGCCAACGTCCTGACTTTC.

The chain carries TRBV7-9 and TRBJ2-3, with D tentatively TRBD1 or TRBD2 (5 bases each). CDR3 length: 16 residues. The germline gives CDR1 SEHNR, CDR2 FQNEAQ (reference sequence). V shed 4 bases and J shed 2 bases, with 16 bases lying between them. In DNA form, the CDR3 reads TGTGCCAGCAGCTCTACCATAAGTGGGACCACAGATACGCAGTATTTT. Its protein is CASSSTISGTTDTQYF.

The chain employs TRBV19 and TRBJ1-2; 8 bases line up with TRBD1. With V trimmed by 1 base and J by 7 bases, 8 bases remained unmatched. The CDR3 contains 15 residues. CDR1 and CDR2 (germline): LNHDA, SQIVND (reference sequence). Written as DNA, the CDR3 is TGTGCCAGTAGTATAGGAGGGGGTGACAGGGGTGGCTACACCTTC. Amino acids: CASSIGGGDRGGYTF.

Here the CDR3 reads CSVDYTDYTF. The CDR3 DNA follows: TGCAGCGTTGACTACACCGACTACACCTTC. The V gene is TRBV29-1, the J gene TRBJ1-2; the D is unclear. Between the trimmed V and J ends, which lost 3 bases and 10 bases, there was a span of 9 bases. The CDR3 has 10 residues. Per the germline V gene, CDR1 is SQVTM and CDR2 is ANQGSEA.

The rearrangement uses TRBV5-6 and TRBJ1-1, with D possibly TRBD1 on 6 matching bases. Trimming left V 2 bases short and J 9 bases short, with 11 bases between. The CDR3 runs 12 residues. Germline CDR1 is SGHDT and CDR2 is YYEEEE. The CDR3 protein is CASSLQGSKAFF. CDR3 nucleotide sequence: TGTGCCAGCAGCTTACAGGGTTCTAAAGCTTTCTTT.

V gene TRBV7-9 combines with J gene TRBJ2-1; tentative D call: TRBD2 (6 bases). CDR1 and CDR2 from the germline V gene are SEHNR and FQNEAQ (reference sequence). The CDR3 length is 14 residues. V lost 5 bases to trimming and J lost 7 bases, with 15 bases between them. The CDR3 is CASSPKAGSNEQFF. Written as DNA, the CDR3 is TGTGCCAGCAGCCCGAAGGCGGGATCAAATGAGCAGTTCTTC. Full variable domain (remainder filled in from reference TRBV7-9 and TRBJ2-1): DTGVSQNPRHKITKRGQNVTFRCDPISEHNRLYWYRQTLGQGPEFLTYFQNEAQLEKSRLLSDRFSAERPKGSFSTLEIQRTEQGDSAMYLCASSPKAGSNEQFFGPGTRLTVL.

This chain joins TRBV6-1 and TRBJ2-5; the D is unclear. V dropped 0 bases and J dropped 11 bases, with 13 bases sitting between them. Germline assignment: CDR1 MNHNS and CDR2 SASEGT. The CDR3 extends over 13 amino acids. CDR3 region: CASSEAVIREQYF. CDR3 DNA sequence: TGTGCCAGCAGTGAAGCCGTGATCCGTGAGCAGTACTTC.

CDR3 protein: CASRRGTPGGTDTQYF. CDR3 in DNA: TGTGCCAGTAGGCGAGGGACTCCCGGAGGCACAGATACGCAGTATTTT. The chain links TRBV19 to TRBJ2-3; tentative D call: TRBD2 (6 bases). There are 16 residues in the CDR3. Trimming took off 6 bases at V and 1 base at J, with 17 bases between the two ends. Per the germline V gene, CDR1 is LNHDA and CDR2 is SQIVND (reference sequence).

This rearrangement joins TRBV6-5 to TRBJ2-7; 9 bases fit TRBD2. Unmatched junction bases numbered 8, after V lost 4 bases and J lost 7 bases. Germline lookup yields CDR1 MNHEY and CDR2 SVGAGI. CDR3 length equals 14 residues. CDR3 protein: CASSFSGSGLEQYF. The CDR3 DNA sequence: TGTGCCAGCAGTTTTAGCGGGAGCGGCCTGGAGCAGTACTTC.

The chain has TRBV15 and TRBJ2-2, with 10 nucleotides matching TRBD1. Losses at the gene ends were 1 base for V and 7 bases for J; bases not matched to a gene: 3. The CDR3 consists of 15 residues. Germline V lookup: CDR1 LNHNV, CDR2 YYDKDF (reference sequence). Written as DNA, the CDR3 is TGTGCCACCAGCAGAGGGGGACAGGGGAACGGGGAGCTGTTTTTT. Translating gives CATSRGGQGNGELFF.

V is TRBV5-4 and J is TRBJ1-2; a possible D gene is TRBD1 (6 bases). This CDR3 contains 14 residues. The germline gives CDR1 SGHNT, CDR2 YYREEE (reference sequence). V lost 3 bases and J 5 bases, leaving 14 bases between the germline ends. For the CDR3, the DNA is TGTGCCAGCAGCTCTCCGGGACAATTTTATGGCTACACCTTC. Its protein product is CASSSPGQFYGYTF.

The rearrangement links TRBV10-1 to TRBJ2-3; no definite D call. Trimming stripped 3 bases from V and 2 bases from J, with 9 bases between. The CDR3 contains 14 residues. CDR1 is WNHNN, CDR2 SYGVQD, per germline (reference sequence). The CDR3 region is CASSDITNTDTQYF. CDR3 nucleotide sequence: TGCGCCAGCAGTGATATCACTAACACAGATACGCAGTATTTT.

The chain joins TRBV11-1 to TRBJ1-1; no clear D gene. Germline-derived CDR1 and CDR2 are SGHAT and FQDESV (reference sequence). The CDR3 has 15 residues. The ends were cut back, 1 base at V and 6 bases at J, with 15 bases in the middle. The CDR3 nucleotides are TGTGCCAGCAGCTTAGTGGCAGGCATGACGGCTGAAGCTTTCTTT. Translation gives CASSLVAGMTAEAFF.

The chain is built from TRBV11-2 and TRBJ1-2; D is ambiguous. Per germline, CDR1 SGHAT and CDR2 FQNNGV. The CDR3 spans 13 residues. Deletions cut 5 bases from V and 8 bases from J, with 15 bases between. Here the CDR3 reads CASSLLWGEGYTF. CDR3 nucleotides: TGTGCCAGCAGCCTGCTGTGGGGTGAGGGCTACACCTTC.

V and J are TRBV11-3 and TRBJ2-5, with 7 bases that match TRBD1. This CDR3 contains 15 residues. Trimming took 5 bases from V and 4 from J; bases not matched to a gene: 10. Germline V gene lookup returns CDR1 SGHNT and CDR2 YENEEA. CDR3: CASSAGTEFLETQYF. The CDR3 DNA follows: TGTGCCAGCAGCGCCGGGACAGAATTCTTAGAGACCCAGTACTTC.

This clone has a single count. V usage is TRBV19 and J usage is TRBJ2-5; no clear D gene. CDR3 length: 13 residues. Per the germline V gene, CDR1 is LNHDA and CDR2 is SQIVND (reference sequence). The V and J ends lost 5 bases and 7 bases respectively, with 14 bases between them. CDR3 DNA sequence: TGTGCCAGTAGTCTTTCCCAGGCAGGGACCCAGTACTTC. Protein: CASSLSQAGTQYF.

The chain uses TRBV6-5 and TRBJ1-2; tentatively, D is TRBD1 (6 bases). V dropped 2 bases and J dropped 8 bases, with 9 bases sitting between them. CDR1 MNHEY and CDR2 SVGAGI come from the germline V gene. The CDR3 covers 12 residues. The CDR3 DNA sequence: TGTGCCAGCAGTTACAGGGGGGCCGGCTACACCTTC. Translating gives CASSYRGAGYTF.

A few counts support this clone. The V call is TRBV5-6, the J call TRBJ1-4, with D uncertain. Trimming took off 4 bases at V and 6 bases at J, with 16 bases between the two ends. The CDR3 has 15 amino acids. CDR1 and CDR2 from the germline V gene are SGHDT and YYEEEE. The CDR3 is CASSPRPEVDEKLFF. The DNA of the CDR3 is TGTGCCAGCAGCCCCCGACCGGAGGTGGATGAAAAACTGTTTTTT.